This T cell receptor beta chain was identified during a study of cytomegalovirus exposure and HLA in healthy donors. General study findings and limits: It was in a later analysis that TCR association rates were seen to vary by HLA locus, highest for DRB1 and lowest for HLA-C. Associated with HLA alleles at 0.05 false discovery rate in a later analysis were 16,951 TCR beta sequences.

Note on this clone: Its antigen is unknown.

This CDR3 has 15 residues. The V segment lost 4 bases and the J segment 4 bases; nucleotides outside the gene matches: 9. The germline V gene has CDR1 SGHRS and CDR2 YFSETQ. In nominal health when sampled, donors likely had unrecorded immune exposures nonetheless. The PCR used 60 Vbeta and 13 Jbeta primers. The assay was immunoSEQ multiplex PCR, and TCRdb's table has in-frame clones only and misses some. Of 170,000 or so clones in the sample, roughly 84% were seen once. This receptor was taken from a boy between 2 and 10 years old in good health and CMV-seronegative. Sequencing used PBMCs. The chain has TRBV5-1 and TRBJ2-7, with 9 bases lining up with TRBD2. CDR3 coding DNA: TGCGCCAGCAGCGCGGGGACTAGCCTGGGGTACGAGCAGTACTTC. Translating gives CASSAGTSLGYEQYF.